This TCR beta chain is drawn from a study of blood T cell repertoires in COVID-19. Germline V gene data show CDR1 as LGHDT and CDR2 as YNNKEL (reference sequence). Between the trimmed V and J ends, which lost 1 base and 3 bases, there was a span of 9 bases. This CDR3 spans 14 amino acids. Clones were read by immunoSEQ multiplex PCR, and TCRdb kept only the in-frame ones, dropping some. The profile covers under 200,000 clones, with approximately 80% appearing a single time and approximately 0.9% taken by the ten largest. V usage is TRBV3-1 (or the pseudogene TRBV3-2) and J usage is TRBJ1-1; D is possibly TRBD1 (5 bases). This sequence was found in a man aged 55 to 70 with COVID-19, enrolled during active disease. The sample consisted of peripheral blood. The CDR3 region has the DNA TGTGCCAGCAGCCAAGGCGGGGGGGACACTGAAGCTTTCTTT. Protein sequence: CASSQGGGDTEAFF.